These 9 T cell receptor beta chains were all obtained from the same sample, sequenced in a study of T cell responses to AZD1222 COVID-19 vaccine. Clones were sequenced by immunoSEQ multiplex PCR, and TCRdb holds only the in-frame ones, with some missing. The repertoire includes about 130,000 clones, around 86% of them detected once, and 5.5% to 7% sits in the top ten. The sample consisted of peripheral blood, taken on day 0 of AZD1222 vaccination. The receptor source for this set is an adult in good health.

This chain uses TRBV19 with TRBJ2-1; 9 positions agree with TRBD1. The J segment lost 3 bases and the V segment lost 5 bases, leaving 5 bases of the junction unmatched. This CDR3 has 15 residues. Germline V gene data show CDR1 as LNHDA and CDR2 as SQIVND (reference sequence). The CDR3 DNA reads TGTGCCAGTAGTTCGACAGGGGGGGTCTACAATGAGCAGTTCTTC. This codes for CASSSTGGVYNEQFF.

The V gene is TRBV4-1, the J gene TRBJ1-2, with 9 bases identical to TRBD1. Germline V lookup: CDR1 MGHRA, CDR2 YSYEKL. The CDR3 consists of 13 residues. J lost 4 bases, V lost 4 bases, and 1 base had no gene match. The CDR3 region has the DNA TGCGCCAGCAGCCCGGACAGGGGCTATGGCTACACCTTC. The encoded protein is CASSPDRGYGYTF.

With regard to this clone: A read error may account for a junction end that differs from germline. This chain connects TRBV3-1 (or the pseudogene TRBV3-2) to TRBJ1-2; no firm D call. This CDR3 spans 14 amino acids. CDR1 is LGHDT and CDR2 is YNNKEL in the germline V gene (reference sequence). The CDR3 is CASSQEDEGGMGHF. The CDR3 region has the DNA TGTGCCAGCAGCCAAGAAGACGAGGGAGGCATGGGCCACTTC.

The genes are TRBV11-3 and TRBJ1-1, with TRBD1 as a possible D gene (5 bases). Trimming took 4 bases from V and 1 from J, leaving 7 bases between them. The CDR3 consists of 13 residues. CDR1 is SGHNT and CDR2 is YENEEA in the germline V gene. CDR3 in amino acids: CASSSGTNTEAFF. As DNA, the CDR3 is TGTGCCAGCAGCTCCGGGACGAACACTGAAGCTTTCTTT. The variable domain in full, with the rest retrieved from reference TRBV11-3 and TRBJ1-1, is EAGVVQSPRYKIIEKKQPVAFWCNPISGHNTLYWYLQNLGQGPELLIRYENEEAVDDSQLPKDRFSAERLKGVDSTLKIQPAELGDSAVYLCASSSGTNTEAFFGQGTRLTVV.

The chain recombines TRBV7-9 with TRBJ2-3; the D is unclear. Between the trimmed V and J ends, which lost 4 bases and 5 bases, there was a span of 10 bases. The CDR3 is 13 residues long. Per germline, CDR1 SEHNR and CDR2 FQNEAQ (reference sequence). DNA for the CDR3: TGTGCCAGCAGCTCGGTCTCCGGAGATACGCAGTATTTT. Translated, it gives CASSSVSGDTQYF. The variable domain in full, completed from reference TRBV7-9 and TRBJ2-3, reads DTGVSQNPRHKITKRGQNVTFRCDPISEHNRLYWYRQTLGQGPEFLTYFQNEAQLEKSRLLSDRFSAERPKGSFSTLEIQRTEQGDSAMYLCASSSVSGDTQYFGPGTRLTVL.

This clone has a single count. The chain uses TRBV6-5 and TRBJ1-2, with TRBD1 matching 7 bases. V lost 2 bases and J lost 8; bases outside the gene matches: 8. The CDR3 runs 14 residues. Germline V gene data show CDR1 as MNHEY and CDR2 as SVGAGI. CDR3 DNA sequence: TGTGCCAGCAGTTACGGGCTCAGGGGGAGCGGCTACACCTTC. Encoded protein: CASSYGLRGSGYTF.

As concerns this clone: At the DNA level, this CDR3 is encoded by other sequences in the same sample as well. This chain joins TRBV6-5 and TRBJ1-4, with 9 bases matching TRBD1. CDR1 is MNHEY, CDR2 SVGAGI, per germline. V gave up 0 bases and J gave up 8 bases; unmatched junction bases: 4. The CDR3 consists of 15 residues. CDR3 residues: CASSYSGTGKEKLFF. The CDR3 nucleotides read TGTGCCAGCAGTTACTCCGGGACAGGGAAGGAAAAACTGTTTTTT.

This chain uses TRBV6-5 with TRBJ2-5; D is possibly TRBD1 or TRBD2 (6 bases each). The CDR3 loop spans 14 amino acids. The ends were cut back, 7 bases at V and 5 bases at J, with 17 bases in the middle. Germline values: CDR1 MNHEY, CDR2 SVGAGI. CDR3 residues: CASKLRGAQETQYF. The CDR3 nucleotides read TGTGCCAGCAAACTAAGGGGGGCCCAGGAGACCCAGTACTTC.

This chain links TRBV5-4 with TRBJ1-2; maybe TRBD1 (5 bases). Per the germline V gene, CDR1 is SGHNT and CDR2 is YYREEE (reference sequence). Trimming took off 0 bases at V and 2 bases at J, with 11 bases between the two ends. The CDR3 consists of 15 residues. DNA for the CDR3: TGTGCCAGCAGCTTGGGTTGGGGCTCAAACTATGGCTACACCTTC. Translating it yields CASSLGWGSNYGYTF.